The clone carrying this TCR beta chain turned up a few times. Its specificity is unknown. The data belong to a study of vaccination effects on CD4 cells after COVID-19. Study-wide context: Pools of viral peptides were used by the ViraFEST assay to expand antigen-specific CD4+ T cells ahead of sequencing.

Isolating CD4+ T cells followed 9 to 11 days of culture. Absence of prior SARS-CoV-2 infection characterized the vaccine recipients, who showed negative nucleocapsid antibodies. Days 3 and 7 saw half the medium replaced with IL-2 medium. Method: immunoSEQ multiplex PCR; TCRdb's copy keeps in-frame clones and lacks some. The data hold about 50,000 clones, with 60% to 85% observed a single time. Regarding the study as a whole: The study found marked clonal contraction of infection- and vaccine-induced clones late after vaccination.

CDR3 length: 16 amino acids. The J segment lost 5 bases and the V segment lost 6 bases, leaving 6 bases of the junction unmatched. Germline V gene lookup returns CDR1 SNHLY and CDR2 FYNNEI. Material: CD4+ T cells from PBMCs cultured without peptide, obtained before COVID-19 vaccination. The chain carries TRBV2 and TRBJ2-1, with 14 bases fitting TRBD2. This TCR was sampled from a human donor who received a COVID-19 vaccine. CDR3 region: CASRRLGLAGDNEQFF. Here the CDR3 DNA reads TGTGCCAGCAGGAGGTTGGGACTAGCGGGGGACAATGAGCAGTTCTTC. The full variable domain, its missing parts supplied by reference TRBV2 and TRBJ2-1, is EPEVTQTPSHQVTQMGQEVILRCVPISNHLYFYWYRQILGQKVEFLVSFYNNEISEKSEIFDDQFSVERPDGSNFTLKIRSTKLEDSAMYFCASRRLGLAGDNEQFFGPGTRLTVL.